This TCR beta chain stems from a study of shared clonotypes between healthy human individuals (dated by TCRdb to 2019 to 2021). Context from the whole study: The cohort comprised a couple of women and a few men aged 18 to 49 years. Between about 0.8 and 9 billion PBMCs per donor were obtained by leukapheresis. The study deeply sequenced blood TCR repertoires of about five healthy adults to estimate repertoire size and the extent of clonotype sharing between individuals. For each donor, CD4 naive and CD4 memory were each given three plates, CD8 naive was given two plates, and CD8 memory was given one plate. To increase sequencing depth and limit assay-specific biases, different laboratories used diverse techniques to prepare libraries and sequence TCR repertoires.

Using the deep immunoSEQ assay, multiplex PCR amplified TCR CDR3 regions from genomic DNA. Extracted genomic DNA from each cell subset was spread evenly across all wells of several immunoSEQ 96-well plates, with each plate serving as a replicate. For sorted subsets, each replicate PCR was loaded with roughly 200 ng genomic DNA, equivalent to 30,000 or so T cell genomes. Purified libraries were quantified with a Qubit 3.0 fluorometer, sized on a Bioanalyzer 2100, and re-quantified with the KAPA Library Quantification kit. Every immunoSEQ 96-well plate was sequenced on a dedicated single-read 150-cycle Illumina NextSeq 550 flow cell. Regarding the original processing steps: The immunoSEQ output contained only junctional sequences without quality scores, so filtering could not match that applied to full-length reads. To assign V/J genes and CDR3, sequences were annotated using PyIR, a Python wrapper for IgBLAST v1.9, with IMGT germline references. Reads with weak V/J assignments (E-value above 1e-6), missing CDR3, stop codons, out-of-frame junctions, or ambiguous translated residues were removed. A V3J clonotype was defined by an identical inferred V gene, J gene, and CDR3 amino acid sequence. The percentage overlap between two repertoires was calculated by dividing the number of shared unique clonotypes by the size of the smaller repertoire. Richness of each repertoire was evaluated using RTK rarefaction, the Chao1 estimator, and Recon v2.1 estimates of unobserved clonotypes. For all TCRbeta clonotypes obtained by the gDNA method from a few donors, generation probabilities were computed with OLGA. The immuneACCESS repertoire file appears here via TCRdb, limited to in-frame rearrangements. These files lack a portion of the clones; in checked studies, under half of the deficit traces to unresolved V genes, and the cause of the others is not known. The DNA gave D and trimming, while V, J and clone size come from that table. The sample table shows roughly 2.2 million clones, and about 92% are seen once. The top ten clones comprise roughly 0.36% of the sample.

Study-level results and caveats: Because the study included a small number of donors, the genetic and exposure-history diversity represented was limited. Sampling was restricted to blood, and TCR repertoires in tissue are likely to differ from TCR repertoires in blood. Across four donors, around 5.4% of naive CD4, 3% to 3.5% of naive CD8, under 2.5% of memory CD4, and under 0.45% of memory CD8 clonotypes were shared. Higher generation probabilities were observed for clonotypes shared by all four sorted-subset donors than for non-shared clonotypes. Pairwise subsampling indicated that sequencing depth was expected to affect the degree of clonotype sharing among donors. Even with the large sequencing depth, rarefaction of the sorted-subset datasets indicated that sequencing was incomplete. Estimated clonotype richness was generally larger for naive than for memory subsets.

The donors were healthy, HIV-negative adults with no recently reported acute infections or vaccinations. All donors were Caucasian adults living in Nashville, Tennessee, USA. Magnetic negative selection was used to enrich CD4+ T cells, after which naive cells were positively selected on CD45RA and the negative fraction became the memory subset. Blood was collected by leukapheresis, and PBMCs were isolated by Ficoll-Histopaque density gradient centrifugation and then cryopreserved in liquid nitrogen vapor phase. Analytical flow cytometry was used to check the purity and quantity of every magnetically sorted T cell population. Genomic DNA was isolated from every sorted fraction and measured by UV absorbance on a Nanodrop 2000c. On this clone itself: Its antigen is unknown. No quality values exist for individual bases; no much larger clone is one base distant.

V ends up 7 bases short and J 8 bases short, with an unmatched junction base count of 6. The CDR3 numbers 12 residues from cysteine through phenylalanine. Only the CDR3 region is kept as DNA, spanning 36 bases read in frame from base 1. CDR1 and CDR2, looked up from the germline V gene, are MNHEY and SVGAGI. The sequence came from a man in his late teens or twenties in good health. Some clones in this sample may be carry-over from other donors' samples. The sample comprised naive CD4+ T cells from PBMCs. The sample's cell subset or site label is to be understood as: CD45RA+ positively selected. The sequence links TRBV6-5 to TRBJ2-3; the junction holds 7 bases that match TRBD2. The CDR3 reads CASTQPGGTQYF. The DNA is TGTGCCAGCACCCAGCCGGGAGGTACGCAGTATTTT.